This T cell receptor beta chain appears in the sequencing data of a study of shared clonotypes between healthy human individuals. Overall study: Donors had three CD4 naive, three CD4 memory, two CD8 naive and one CD8 memory plate apiece.

Sequencing was performed with immunoSEQ multiplex PCR; in TCRdb, only in-frame clones are kept and a portion is missing. The repertoire has roughly 2,500,000 clones, roughly 93% of them found once; the top ten carry around 0.4%. The germline CDR1 and CDR2 sequences are SGHDN and FVKESK. This CDR3 has 16 amino acids. V shed 1 base and J shed 2 bases, with 14 bases lying between them. Sequencing used naive CD4+ T cells from PBMCs. Subset specified: CD45RA+ positively selected. The chain is built from TRBV14 and TRBJ1-2; the D is unclear. The TCR originated in a man aged 18-30 years in good health. Some clones in this sample may be carry-over from other donors' samples. CDR3 sequence (DNA): TGTGCCAGCAGCCAAGCTTTCAGGAGTTCCAACTATGGCTACACCTTC. This sequence encodes CASSQAFRSSNYGYTF.